The sequence of this T cell receptor (beta chain) was determined in a study of lymphopenia after photon versus proton radiotherapy. Study-level findings and limits: Authors raise, but do not show, better survival with proton therapy. Relative stability marked proton patients; photon patients lost diversity and naive cells. Larger post-nadir TCR diversity loss correlated inversely with survival in deceased patients. After lymphocyte nadir, photon-treated repertoires showed oligoclonal expansion, especially CD8+ Temra.

The V gene's germline CDR1 is MGHRA and CDR2 YSYEKL. Trimming pared 3 bases from V and 8 bases from J, leaving 5 bases between. This CDR3 comprises 11 residues. Note on this clone: Its antigen is as yet unknown.

Repertoires were generated with immunoSEQ multiplex PCR, while TCRdb's copy carries only in-frame clones and drops some. This sample carries around 70,000 clones, 85% to 95% of them seen once, and the ten largest clones take around 2.2%. The material sequenced was peripheral blood, taken from a patient treated with photon-based radiotherapy. This receptor was taken from a woman in her thirties or forties with cholangiocarcinoma. The chain recombines TRBV4-1 with TRBJ1-3; D gene ambiguous. This CDR3 is CASSQGDTIYF. Here the CDR3 DNA reads TGCGCCAGCAGCCAGGGAGACACCATATATTTT.